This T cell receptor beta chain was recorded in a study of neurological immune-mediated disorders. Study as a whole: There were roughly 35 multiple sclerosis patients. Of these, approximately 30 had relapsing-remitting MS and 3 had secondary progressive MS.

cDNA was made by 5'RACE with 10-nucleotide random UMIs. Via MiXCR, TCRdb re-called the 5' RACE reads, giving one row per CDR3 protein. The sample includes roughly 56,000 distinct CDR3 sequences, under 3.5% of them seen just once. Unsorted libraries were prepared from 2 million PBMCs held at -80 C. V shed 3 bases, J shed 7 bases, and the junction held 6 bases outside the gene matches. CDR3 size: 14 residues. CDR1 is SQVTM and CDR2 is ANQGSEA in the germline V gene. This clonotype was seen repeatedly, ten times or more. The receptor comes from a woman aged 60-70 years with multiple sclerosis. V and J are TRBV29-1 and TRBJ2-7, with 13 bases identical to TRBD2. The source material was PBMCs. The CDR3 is CSVDVTGLAGEQYF. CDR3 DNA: TGCAGCGTTGACGTAACGGGACTAGCGGGAGAGCAGTACTTC.